Listed here are 2 T cell receptor beta chains from one sample, sequenced in a study of T cell responses to AZD1222 COVID-19 vaccine. The assay was immunoSEQ multiplex PCR, and TCRdb's table has in-frame clones only and misses some. The sample lists approximately 180,000 clones, approximately 90% occurring once. Material: peripheral blood, obtained 28 days after the second AZD1222 dose. These receptors were taken from an adult who received the AZD1222 COVID-19 vaccine.

The V call is TRBV12-3 or TRBV12-4, the J call TRBJ2-5; the D is unclear. V lost 6 bases, J lost 5 bases, and 13 bases lay in between. The CDR3 is 13 residues long. CDR3 in amino acids: CASRSALGETQYF. The CDR3 nucleotides read TGTGCCAGCAGGTCCGCCCTAGGGGAGACCCAGTACTTC.

This chain links TRBV30 with TRBJ1-5; D possibly corresponds to TRBD1 (5 bases). Germline V CDR1 and CDR2: GTSNPN, SVGIG (reference sequence). CDR3 size: 13 residues. Trimming took 5 bases from V and 2 from J, leaving 10 bases between them. The CDR3 protein is CAWQGPGNQPQHF. CDR3 DNA sequence: TGTGCCTGGCAGGGTCCCGGCAATCAGCCCCAGCATTTT. The entire variable domain, with the rest obtained from reference TRBV30 and TRBJ1-5, is as follows: SQTIHQWPATLVQPVGSPLSLECTVEGTSNPNLYWYRQAAGRGLQLLFYSVGIGQISSEVPQNLSASRPQDRQFILSSKKLLLSDSGFYLCAWQGPGNQPQHFGDGTRLSIL.